This T cell receptor (beta chain) originates from a study of control samples from healthy donors and cancer patients. Data came from immunoSEQ multiplex PCR; TCRdb stores just in-frame clones and leaves some out. The table has around 120,000 clones, 80% to 90% seen once. From germline, CDR1 is SNHLY and CDR2 FYNNEI. The CDR3 totals 14 residues. With 4 bases removed from V and 1 base from J, the gap between germline ends came to 10 bases. The sequenced sample was blood. This rearrangement joins TRBV2 to TRBJ1-1, with D unresolved. The origin of this receptor is a man in his sixties in good health. CDR3 in amino acids: CASSARVTNTEAFF. CDR3 DNA: TGTGCCAGCAGTGCGCGGGTTACGAACACTGAAGCTTTCTTT. The variable domain in full, with the rest retrieved from reference TRBV2 and TRBJ1-1, is EPEVTQTPSHQVTQMGQEVILRCVPISNHLYFYWYRQILGQKVEFLVSFYNNEISEKSEIFDDQFSVERPDGSNFTLKIRSTKLEDSAMYFCASSARVTNTEAFFGQGTRLTVV.